These 32 T cell receptor beta chains share one sample of origin, sequenced in a study of T cells after yellow fever vaccination. TCRdb re-analysed the 5' RACE reads in MiXCR, keeping a single row per CDR3 protein. The sample includes 250,000 or so distinct CDR3 sequences, more than 3.5% seen only once; the top ten take around a fifth. The starting material was PBMCs, obtained 15 days after the yellow fever booster vaccination. The receptors were sampled from a man in his late teens or twenties who received the YFV17D yellow fever vaccine.

This clonotype has ten or more counts. The chain joins TRBV7-9 to TRBJ1-6; the D gene is possibly TRBD1 (5 bases). The V gene lost 1 base and the J gene lost 3 bases, with 10 bases spanning the gap. This CDR3 is built from 16 residues. Germline V lookup: CDR1 SEHNR, CDR2 FQNEAQ (reference sequence). The CDR3 here is CASSLDLRGYNSPLHF. The CDR3 DNA follows: TGTGCCAGCAGCTTAGACTTGAGGGGCTATAATTCACCCCTCCACTTT.

This clonotype was detected only a few times. The chain links TRBV6-5 to TRBJ1-1, with D unclear. Trimming took off 4 bases at V and 1 base at J, with 4 bases between the two ends. The CDR3 is 12 residues long. The germline V gene has CDR1 MNHEY and CDR2 SVGAGI. CDR3 in amino acids: CASSSTNTEAFF. CDR3 DNA: TGTGCCAGCAGTTCTACGAACACTGAAGCTTTCTTT.

Points on this clonotype: A much larger clone differs from this one at a single base, so this may be a read error. The chain joins TRBV7-2 to TRBJ1-4, with TRBD1 matching over 7 bases. The CDR3 sequence is 14 residues long. Germline CDR1 reads SGHTA; CDR2 reads FQGNSA. V dropped 6 bases and J dropped 10; count of bases not matched to a gene: 11. The CDR3 reads CASRFGETGRKLFF. The CDR3 DNA is TGTGCCAGCAGGTTTGGTGAGACAGGGCGAAAACTGTTTTTT.

The sample holds many counts of this clonotype. This chain connects TRBV4-3 to TRBJ2-1; unclear D gene. The CDR3 sequence is 15 residues long. CDR1 and CDR2 from the germline V gene are LGHNA and YSLEER. Trimming took off 2 bases at V and 0 bases at J, with 8 bases between the two ends. The CDR3 here is CASSQKTDSYNEQFF. The CDR3 coding sequence is TGCGCCAGCAGCCAAAAGACCGACTCCTACAATGAGCAGTTCTTC.

This clonotype was counted at least ten times. The chain couples TRBV3-1 to TRBJ1-2; D is unresolved. Per the germline V gene, CDR1 is LGHDT and CDR2 is YNNKEL (reference sequence). The CDR3 sequence is 13 residues long. V was pared by 0 bases and J by 2 bases, with 4 bases between. This CDR3 reads CASSQDKNYGYTF. In DNA form, the CDR3 reads TGTGCCAGCAGCCAAGATAAAAACTATGGCTACACCTTC.

This clonotype was seen at least ten times. CDR3 protein: CSAYRLAGGTDTQYF. The CDR3 coding sequence is TGCAGTGCTTACAGACTAGCGGGAGGCACAGATACGCAGTATTTT. The chain is built from TRBV20-1 and TRBJ2-3; TRBD2 aligns across 12 bases. Germline V CDR1 and CDR2: DFQATT, SNEGSKA (reference sequence). This CDR3 comprises 15 residues. V shed 5 bases and J 1 base; nucleotides not matched to a gene: 4.

This clonotype was seen many times. J is TRBJ2-1 and V is TRBV5-1; D ambiguous. V was pared by 4 bases and J by 8 bases, with 19 bases between. CDR1 is SGHRS, CDR2 YFSETQ, per germline. The CDR3 contains 15 residues. CDR3 sequence: CASSTSPRGVDEQFF. CDR3 DNA: TGCGCCAGCAGCACGTCGCCTAGAGGCGTGGATGAGCAGTTCTTC. Supplemented by reference TRBV5-1 and TRBJ2-1, the full variable domain reads KAGVTQTPRYLIKTRGQQVTLSCSPISGHRSVSWYQQTPGQGLQFLFEYFSETQRNKGNFPGRFSGRQFSNSRSEMNVSTLELGDSALYLCASSTSPRGVDEQFFGPGTRLTVL.

The chain joins TRBV6-5 to TRBJ1-5; unclear D gene. Trimming took off 0 bases at V and 0 bases at J, with 6 bases between the two ends. The CDR3 has 15 amino acids. CDR1 MNHEY and CDR2 SVGAGI come from the germline V gene. The CDR3 region is CASSYSIYSNQPQHF. Here the CDR3 DNA reads TGTGCCAGCAGTTACTCGATCTATAGCAATCAGCCCCAGCATTTT.

This clonotype has at least ten counts. V usage is TRBV4-3 and J usage is TRBJ2-2, with 8 nucleotides matching TRBD1. The CDR3 extends over 18 amino acids. Germline V gene lookup returns CDR1 LGHNA and CDR2 YSLEER. The junction had 12 bases not matched to a gene; V was cut back by 0 bases and J by 6 bases. Here the CDR3 reads CASSQEVLGRGLAGELFF. The DNA for the CDR3 is TGCGCCAGCAGCCAAGAGGTGTTAGGCAGGGGGCTGGCCGGGGAGCTGTTTTTT.

Ten or more counts support this clonotype. This sequence joins TRBV7-6 and TRBJ2-3, with D unclear. The length of the CDR3 is 13 residues. V was shortened by 5 bases and J by 3 bases, with 9 bases between the two germline ends. The germline gives CDR1 SGHVS, CDR2 FNYEAQ. In nucleotides, the CDR3 is TGTGCCAGCAGCCCGGCTCTAACAGATACGCAGTATTTT. It encodes CASSPALTDTQYF.

This clonotype was seen ten or more times. The genes are TRBV6-5 and TRBJ2-2; D not resolved. Germline V gene sequence: CDR1 MNHEY, CDR2 SVGAGI. The germline V and J ends were trimmed by 0 bases and 6 bases, with 8 bases remaining between them. The CDR3 loop spans 14 amino acids. DNA of the CDR3: TGTGCCAGCAGTTACTCGAGTTTGCCCGGGGAGCTGTTTTTT. Translation: CASSYSSLPGELFF.

This clonotype was counted a few times. The V gene is TRBV4-1, the J gene TRBJ1-2, with unresolved D. Trimming took 0 bases from V and 8 from J, leaving 19 bases between them. The germline V gene has CDR1 MGHRA and CDR2 YSYEKL. This CDR3 region has 16 residues. The CDR3 loop is CASSQDNIKAGRGYTF. DNA for the CDR3: TGCGCCAGCAGCCAAGATAATATAAAGGCCGGCCGGGGCTACACCTTC.

This clonotype was recorded many times. The rearrangement links TRBV24-1 to TRBJ2-1; D unclear. Looked up from germline, CDR1 is KGHDR and CDR2 is SFDVKD. The CDR3 sequence is 16 residues long. The V gene lost 3 bases and the J gene lost 8 bases, with 19 bases spanning the gap. The CDR3 loop is CATSDSRASPRDEQFF. The CDR3 DNA reads TGTGCCACCAGTGATAGCCGGGCCTCCCCCCGGGATGAGCAGTTCTTC.

V is TRBV7-2 and J is TRBJ2-5; 11 bases fit TRBD2. Germline V gives CDR1 SGHTA, CDR2 FQGNSA. V shed 1 base, J shed 1 base, and the junction held 2 bases outside the gene matches. The CDR3 extends over 16 amino acids. CDR3 sequence reads: CASSLVAGGFQETQYF. The CDR3 nucleotides read TGTGCCAGCAGCTTAGTAGCGGGGGGGTTCCAAGAGACCCAGTACTTC. The full variable domain, in which reference TRBV7-2 and TRBJ2-5 provide the parts outside the CDR3, is GAGVSQSPSNKVTEKGKDVELRCDPISGHTALYWYRQSLGQGLEFLIYFQGNSAPDKSGLPSDRFSAERTGGSVSTLTIQRTQQEDSAVYLCASSLVAGGFQETQYFGPGTRLLVL.

This clonotype was observed at least ten times. The gene calls are TRBV5-1 and TRBJ2-1; no clear D. The V end lost 3 bases, the J end lost 0 bases, and 7 bases lay between the germline ends. The V gene's germline CDR1 is SGHRS and CDR2 YFSETQ. The CDR3 contains 14 residues. CDR3 nucleotide sequence: TGCGCCAGCAGCTCCCGAGGCTCCTACAATGAGCAGTTCTTC. Its translation is CASSSRGSYNEQFF.

This clonotype was picked up many times. The chain carries TRBV2 and TRBJ1-6; a weak D match, TRBD1 (6 bases). CDR1 and CDR2 (germline): SNHLY, FYNNEI. The CDR3 totals 17 residues. Trimming took 6 bases from V and 0 from J, leaving 15 bases between them. As DNA, the CDR3 is TGTGCCAGCAGGGCCCGACAGGAACGCTCCTATAATTCACCCCTCCACTTT. Protein sequence: CASRARQERSYNSPLHF. Full variable domain (rest looked up from reference TRBV2 and TRBJ1-6): EPEVTQTPSHQVTQMGQEVILRCVPISNHLYFYWYRQILGQKVEFLVSFYNNEISEKSEIFDDQFSVERPDGSNFTLKIRSTKLEDSAMYFCASRARQERSYNSPLHFGNGTRLTVT.

This clonotype was picked up many times. The V gene is TRBV4-3, the J gene TRBJ1-1, with D tentatively TRBD1 (5 bases). The V gene lost 0 bases and the J gene lost 0 bases, with 11 bases spanning the gap. Germline loops: CDR1 LGHNA, CDR2 YSLEER. CDR3 size: 16 residues. DNA for the CDR3: TGCGCCAGCAGCCAAGACCCGCAGGGCATGAACACTGAAGCTTTCTTT. Its translation is CASSQDPQGMNTEAFF.

V is TRBV9 and J is TRBJ1-2; D not certain. Germline V gene data show CDR1 as SGDLS and CDR2 as YYNGEE. The CDR3 spans 11 residues. Trimming removed 5 bases at V and 8 bases at J, with 10 bases between. This chain's CDR3 is CASRGSGGYTF. The DNA for the CDR3 is TGTGCCAGCAGAGGGTCGGGCGGCTACACCTTC.

This clonotype was observed at least ten times. The chain has TRBV12-3 or TRBV12-4 and TRBJ2-7; TRBD2 might be the D (5 bases). The CDR3 covers 12 residues. Trimming cost V 3 bases and J 5 bases, with 8 bases left between them. CDR3 region: CASSFSGNEQYV. The CDR3 DNA reads as TGTGCCAGCAGTTTCTCCGGGAACGAGCAGTACGTC.

This clonotype was counted ten times or more. The CDR3 coding sequence is TGTGCCAGCAGCTTAGTGTCTGGGGCCAACGTCCTGACTTTC. Translating it yields CASSLVSGANVLTF. The J gene is TRBJ2-6, the V gene TRBV7-2; D call uncertain. Per the germline V gene, CDR1 is SGHTA and CDR2 is FQGNSA. The length of the CDR3 is 14 residues. The germline V and J ends were trimmed by 1 base and 1 base, with 2 bases remaining between them.

This clonotype was counted at least ten times. The chain is built from TRBV20-1 and TRBJ2-7; D is possibly TRBD1 (6 bases). The CDR3 is made up of 11 amino acids. Looked up from germline, CDR1 is DFQATT and CDR2 is SNEGSKA (reference sequence). The CDR3 DNA follows: TGCAGCGTGAAACAGGGTAACGAGCAGTACTTC. Translation gives CSVKQGNEQYF.

This clonotype turned up a few times. Mismatch with germline at one junction end may stem from a read error. The rearrangement links TRBV7-7 to TRBJ2-7; D not certain. This CDR3 is built from 11 residues. Looked up from germline, CDR1 is SSHAT and CDR2 is FNYEAQ (reference sequence). CDR3: CAPNPRNEQYF. CDR3 nucleotides: TGCGCACCCAATCCTAGGAACGAGCAGTACTTC. Full variable domain (remainder filled in from reference TRBV7-7 and TRBJ2-7): GAGVSQSPRYKVTKRGQDVTLRCDPISSHATLYWYQQALGQGPEFLTYFNYEAQPDKSGLPSDRFSAERPEGSISTLTIQRTEQRDSAMYRCAPNPRNEQYFGPGTRLTVT.

This clonotype was observed many times. The chain couples TRBV20-1 to TRBJ1-5; TRBD1 is a possible D gene (5 bases). The CDR3 runs 17 residues. V lost 0 bases to trimming and J lost 0 bases, with 15 bases between them. Germline lookup yields CDR1 DFQATT and CDR2 SNEGSKA (reference sequence). The CDR3 DNA is TGCAGTGCTAGAGATGGTTTAAGGGACTCTAGCAATCAGCCCCAGCATTTT. Protein: CSARDGLRDSSNQPQHF.

This clonotype has only a few counts. The chain uses TRBV23-1 and TRBJ2-7; 9 bases align to TRBD1. TRBV23-1 is noted as an ORF with a role that remains uncertain. This CDR3 contains 15 residues. V dropped 4 bases and J dropped 2; count of bases not matched to a gene: 6. The CDR3 DNA is TGCGCCAGCAGTCTCCGGGACAGGGACGCCTACGAGCAGTACTTC. Its translation: CASSLRDRDAYEQYF.

In this sample, this clonotype turned up many times. The V call is TRBV5-1, the J call TRBJ1-5, with unresolved D. This CDR3 spans 13 amino acids. Germline assignment: CDR1 SGHRS and CDR2 YFSETQ. V shed 2 bases and J shed 4 bases, with 7 bases lying between them. CDR3 amino acids: CASSFTPNQPQHF. The CDR3 bases are TGCGCCAGCAGCTTCACCCCAAATCAGCCCCAGCATTTT. The full variable domain, completed using reference TRBV5-1 and TRBJ1-5, is KAGVTQTPRYLIKTRGQQVTLSCSPISGHRSVSWYQQTPGQGLQFLFEYFSETQRNKGNFPGRFSGRQFSNSRSEMNVSTLELGDSALYLCASSFTPNQPQHFGDGTRLSIL.

This clonotype was recorded many times. The chain is built from TRBV6-1 and TRBJ2-3, with D hard to call. Germline V gene sequence: CDR1 MNHNS, CDR2 SASEGT. V was pared by 4 bases and J by 3 bases, with 17 bases between. The CDR3 consists of 16 residues. In DNA form, the CDR3 reads TGTGCCAGCAGTGGAAATCCGGGCCGTGAGACAGATACGCAGTATTTT. It is translated as CASSGNPGRETDTQYF.

This clonotype has a count of ten or more. The chain joins TRBV28 to TRBJ1-2; TRBD1 matches at 8 bases. The CDR3 covers 14 residues. Germline-derived CDR1 and CDR2 are MDHEN and SYDVKM. Germline trimming cut 5 bases from V and 1 base from J; bases unmatched to any gene: 3. CDR3 residues: CASSAGGLNYGYTF. Written as DNA, the CDR3 is TGTGCCAGCAGTGCAGGGGGCCTTAACTATGGCTACACCTTC.

A few counts support this clonotype. In DNA, the CDR3 is TGTGCCAGCAGTTGGGACAGGGTAGGCTACACCTTC. This encodes CASSWDRVGYTF. The gene calls are TRBV12-3 or TRBV12-4 and TRBJ1-2; 9 nucleotides agree with TRBD1. V dropped 4 bases and J dropped 8; count of bases not matched to a gene: 2. CDR3 length: 12 amino acids.

This clonotype was detected only a few times. DNA for the CDR3: TGTGCCAGCAGCCAAGGACTAGCGGGGGGCAGCTCCTACGAGCAGTACTTC. This sequence encodes CASSQGLAGGSSYEQYF. The genes are TRBV3-2 and TRBJ2-7; the DNA was not used to check the table's D call, TRBD2. TRBV3-2 is a recognized pseudogene. The CDR3 spans 17 residues.

This chain joins TRBV5-5 and TRBJ1-2; 7 nucleotides align to TRBD1. The V gene end was trimmed by 3 bases and the J gene end by 2 bases; junction bases not matched to a gene: 13. The germline gives CDR1 SGHKS, CDR2 YYEKEE (reference sequence). This CDR3 is built from 17 residues. The CDR3 nucleotides are TGTGCCAGCAGCTCAAACCTTGGGACAGTCGAGAACTATGGCTACACCTTC. Its translation: CASSSNLGTVENYGYTF.

Many counts were recorded for this clonotype. V gene TRBV20-1 combines with J gene TRBJ1-4; TRBD1 is a possible D gene (5 bases). V gave up 3 bases and J gave up 8 bases, with 13 bases separating them. Germline loops: CDR1 DFQATT, CDR2 SNEGSKA (reference sequence). There are 13 residues in the CDR3. CDR3 in DNA: TGCAGTGCTAGCCATTCTACAGGAGAAAAACTGTTTTTT. This gives the protein CSASHSTGEKLFF.

This clonotype showed up many times. The genes are TRBV4-2 and TRBJ2-6; a possible D gene is TRBD2 (5 bases). CDR1 is LGHNA and CDR2 is YNFKEQ in the germline V gene. This CDR3 is built from 18 residues. V lost 1 base and J lost 4, with 17 bases in between. CDR3 protein: CASSQVLGGLVGANVLTF. For the CDR3, the DNA is TGTGCCAGCAGCCAAGTATTGGGCGGGCTTGTCGGGGCCAACGTCCTGACTTTC.